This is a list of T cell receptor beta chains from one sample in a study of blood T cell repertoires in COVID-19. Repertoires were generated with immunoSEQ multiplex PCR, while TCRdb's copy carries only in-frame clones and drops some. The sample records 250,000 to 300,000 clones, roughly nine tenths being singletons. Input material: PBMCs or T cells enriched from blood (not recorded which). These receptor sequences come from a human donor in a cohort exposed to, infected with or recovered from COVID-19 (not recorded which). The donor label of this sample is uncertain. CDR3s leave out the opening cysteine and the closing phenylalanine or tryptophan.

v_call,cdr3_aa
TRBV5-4,ASSQLTLLATDTQY
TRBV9,ASSARTSGGPNTGELF
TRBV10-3,AISESPGTHEQY
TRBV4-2,ASSRTLAGDSYEQY
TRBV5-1,ASSLSTGGTGFFATDTQY
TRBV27,ASSSGQGGAEAF
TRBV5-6,ASSLRGGHNEQF
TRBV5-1,ASSWTGGGTEAF
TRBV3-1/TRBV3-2,ASSPGRGQGGYT
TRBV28,ASSLRQDGNYGYT
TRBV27,ASSSGQLYGYT
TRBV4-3,ASSPLGGPGGKNIQY
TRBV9,ASSLRRAGDYGYT
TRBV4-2,ASSQDITGGGSYGYT
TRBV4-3,ASSQVHLDRLASF
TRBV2,ATSGTGYSPLH
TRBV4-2,ASSQDRTGKNTGELF
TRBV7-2,ASSTTGGAGIAEAF
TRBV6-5,ASSYSSRHYEQY
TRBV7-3,ASSLGQGSHNEQF
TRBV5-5,ASSLTGTPGDEQF
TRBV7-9,ASSHRDRAGNTIY
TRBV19,ASSIAQGYGYT
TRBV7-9,ASSLGQGRGGNTEAF
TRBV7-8,ASSSERQPYNSPLH
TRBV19,ASSPRPAGQGLGELF
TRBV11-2,ASSPIRGKNYEQY
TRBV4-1,ASSQDIRAGGSTGELF
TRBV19,ASRDTPLSTGELF
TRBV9,ASGPTSQRGNTIY
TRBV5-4,ASSLAGTGNTIY
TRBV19,ASSEESRLRSGNTIY
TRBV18,ASSPPPGQGTEAF
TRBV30,AWSGESRGPEAF
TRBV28,ASSPGGSNEKLF
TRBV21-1,ASSTPQATDSYEQY
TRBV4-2,ASSQDQQGFSTDTQY
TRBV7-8,ASSLVGRALGGNTIY
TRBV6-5,ASTLRGSQTQY
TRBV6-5,ASRDRAGQPQH
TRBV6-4,ASSVEQGVDYGYT
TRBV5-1,ASSTGQGANTEAF
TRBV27,ASSFEDSRHQPQH
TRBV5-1,ASSLIQENSPLH
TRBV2,ASSEALPSVGTQY
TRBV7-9,ASNRGADNEQF
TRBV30,AWSVRGRGQGYNEQF
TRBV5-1,ASSWGTGVYEQY
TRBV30,AWSPGTGTYEQY
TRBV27,ASKEGAAYEQY
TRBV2,AGLKGRTEEKLF
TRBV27,ASSSLPPSATQY
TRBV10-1,ASSEEWSSGGDEQF
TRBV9,ASSTLWGDGYT
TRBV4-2,ASSQDRGLADLTDTQY
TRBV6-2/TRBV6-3,ASSLQFGRMNTEAF
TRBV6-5,ASSQVVDTEAF
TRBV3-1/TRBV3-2,ASSQDSSAFYGYT
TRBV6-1,ASSEVRVGYT
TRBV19,ASSMTSGGASTDTQY